Listed below are T cell receptor beta chains from one sample, sequenced in a study of blood T cell repertoires in COVID-19. The protocol was immunoSEQ multiplex PCR, while the TCRdb copy is restricted to in-frame clones and leaves out a portion. This table has some 120,000 clones, approximately 88% appearing once. The sample comprised peripheral blood. Receptor source: a woman aged 30 to 39 who had recovered from COVID-19. The conserved cysteine and the conserved F or W are not part of the CDR3 here. A D gene is named only where the DNA matches it firmly.

j_gene	v_gene	d_gene	CDR3aa
TRBJ2-7	TRBV6-5	.	ASRENINYEQY
TRBJ2-7	TRBV6-6	.	ASSYGSGAKNEQY
TRBJ2-2	TRBV18	TRBD1	ASSLQGQQNTGELF
TRBJ1-2	TRBV5-1	TRBD1	ASNGGGHYGYT
TRBJ1-1	TRBV6-5	.	ASSYPGANTEAF
TRBJ2-2	TRBV14	.	ASSRNRDAGELF
TRBJ1-4	TRBV5-8	TRBD1	ASSSGPGQGLYEKLF
TRBJ2-7	TRBV11-2	.	ATKDSYEQY
TRBJ1-5	TRBV18	.	ASSPEVRGQPQH
TRBJ1-2	TRBV3-1/TRBV3-2	TRBD1	ASSQGTGGGGYT
TRBJ2-1	TRBV24-1	TRBD2	ATSDGRRGDYNEQF
TRBJ2-7	TRBV5-1	TRBD2	ASSSRASGGTYEQY
TRBJ2-3	TRBV4-2	TRBD2	ASSPEESSGRGTQY
TRBJ1-2	TRBV6-5	.	ASSYLGSYGYT
TRBJ1-1	TRBV27	TRBD1	ASSVRQGRLSPDRDTEAF
TRBJ2-1	TRBV24-1	.	ATSAGTSSYNEQF
TRBJ2-1	TRBV5-1	TRBD2	ASSLPSSGSYNEQF
TRBJ1-1	TRBV5-6	.	ASSRGELNTEAF
TRBJ2-5	TRBV20-1	.	SALGGQTQY
TRBJ1-1	TRBV5-1	TRBD1	ASSSQGVVTEAF
TRBJ2-3	TRBV6-5	TRBD2	ASNLAGGTTDTQY
TRBJ1-2	TRBV2	.	ASSSGSGGYT
TRBJ1-6	TRBV10-2	TRBD1	ASSPGQGGSPLH
TRBJ2-1	TRBV11-3	.	ASSPGGTRYNEQF
TRBJ2-7	TRBV20-1	.	SARLEYEQY
TRBJ1-1	TRBV6-5	TRBD1	ASRRTGNTEAF
TRBJ2-1	TRBV5-4	.	ASSSTHYNEQF
TRBJ2-5	TRBV12-3/TRBV12-4	.	ASSLVGKTQY
TRBJ1-5	TRBV4-2	.	ASSQESQVNSNQPQH